This entry features one TCR beta chain sequence. What it recognizes is unknown. This sample is drawn from a study of CD8+ T cells in alopecia areata. Findings and caveats of the study: Mouse data revealed clearer TCR sharing than patient data did, a gap possibly tied to HLA. Alphabeta T cells residing in normal skin are also sequenced in scalp samples. In lesional scalp, particularly from alopecia totalis/universalis, clonality was higher than in normal scalp.

The CDR3 spans 15 residues. J gave up 5 bases and V 4 bases, and 11 bases lay outside the gene matches. Germline V CDR1 and CDR2: GTSNPN, SVGIG (reference sequence). Sequencing used cDNA as its template, made by extracting RNA and reverse transcribing it. Repertoires were generated with immunoSEQ multiplex PCR, while TCRdb's copy carries only in-frame clones and drops some. The sample lists fewer than 4,500 clones, 68% seen once, with 15% to 20% in the top ten. This chain connects TRBV30 to TRBJ2-3, with TRBD2 matching 8 bases. What was sequenced was skin. The clonotype was recovered from a human donor in good health. CDR3 coding DNA: TGTGCCTGGAACAACAAGCGGGAGTTCGGAGATACGCAGTATTTT. It specifies CAWNNKREFGDTQYF. Full variable domain (rest looked up from reference TRBV30 and TRBJ2-3): SQTIHQWPATLVQPVGSPLSLECTVEGTSNPNLYWYRQAAGRGLQLLFYSVGIGQISSEVPQNLSASRPQDRQFILSSKKLLLSDSGFYLCAWNNKREFGDTQYFGPGTRLTVL.